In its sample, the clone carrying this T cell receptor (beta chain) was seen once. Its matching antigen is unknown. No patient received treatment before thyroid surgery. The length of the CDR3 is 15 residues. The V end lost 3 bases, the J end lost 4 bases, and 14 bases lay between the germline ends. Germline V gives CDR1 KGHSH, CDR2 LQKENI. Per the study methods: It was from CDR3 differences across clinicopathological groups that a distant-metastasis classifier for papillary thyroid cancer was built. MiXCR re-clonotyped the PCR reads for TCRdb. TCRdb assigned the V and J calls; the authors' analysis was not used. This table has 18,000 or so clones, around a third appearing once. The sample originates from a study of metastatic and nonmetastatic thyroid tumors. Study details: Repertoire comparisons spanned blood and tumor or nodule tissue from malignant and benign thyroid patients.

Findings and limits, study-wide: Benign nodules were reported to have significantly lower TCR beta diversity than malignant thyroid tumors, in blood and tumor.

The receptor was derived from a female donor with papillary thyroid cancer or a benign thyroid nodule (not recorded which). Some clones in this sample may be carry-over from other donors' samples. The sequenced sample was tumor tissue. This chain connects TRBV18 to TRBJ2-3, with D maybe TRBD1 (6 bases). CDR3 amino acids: CASSPAQGRADTQYF. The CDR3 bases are TGTGCCAGCTCACCTGCCCAGGGGCGAGCAGATACGCAGTATTTT. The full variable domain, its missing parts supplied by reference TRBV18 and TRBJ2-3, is NAGVMQNPRHLVRRRGQEARLRCSPMKGHSHVYWYRQLPEEGLKFMVYLQKENIIDESGMPKERFSAEFPKEGPSILRIQQVVRGDSAAYFCASSPAQGRADTQYFGPGTRLTVL.